This T cell receptor (beta chain) is from a study of T cell responses to AZD1222 COVID-19 vaccine. Study information: Combined were second doses at about 4 or about 12 weeks.

The method was immunoSEQ multiplex PCR; TCRdb's version includes in-frame clones alone and lacks a portion of them. The sample yields about 57,000 clones, 85% seen once. Overall study findings and caveats: Targets within unmutated variant regions were reportedly found for nearly half of spike-specific TCRs. Repertoire sampling was restricted to post-peak T cell response timepoints.

The germline V gene has CDR1 SNHLY and CDR2 FYNNEI. The CDR3 sequence is 13 residues long. The ends were cut back, 3 bases at V and 2 bases at J, with 6 bases in the middle. This clone was seen only once. What it binds is unknown. The chain joins TRBV2 to TRBJ2-3; no reliable D call. The clonotype was recovered from an adult in good health. The sequencing used peripheral blood, collected on day 0 of AZD1222 vaccination. For the CDR3, the DNA is TGTGCCAGCAGTGAGGACGTCACAGATACGCAGTATTTT. Protein sequence: CASSEDVTDTQYF.